The source of this T cell receptor beta chain is a study of cytomegalovirus exposure and HLA in healthy donors. Broader study findings: The study assumed roughly uniform donor sequencing depth for presence/absence analyses. Highly shared variants forming one cluster were likely a sequencing artifact.

V was cut by 3 bases and J by 4 bases, with 7 bases left in between. The length of the CDR3 is 12 residues. The PCR contained 60 Vbeta and 13 Jbeta primers. TCRdb's table, derived via immunoSEQ multiplex PCR, lists solely in-frame clones and lacks some. The table lists more than 200,000 clones. In the case of this clone: Its target is not known.

Sequenced: PBMCs. The sequence derives from a woman between 25 and 40 years old in good health and CMV-seropositive. This chain uses TRBV23-1 with TRBJ2-7, with no clear D. TRBV23-1 is assigned to the ORF class and has an uncertain function. The CDR3 nucleotides are TGCGCCAGCAGTCACCCCGGTTACGAGCAGTACTTC. This encodes CASSHPGYEQYF.